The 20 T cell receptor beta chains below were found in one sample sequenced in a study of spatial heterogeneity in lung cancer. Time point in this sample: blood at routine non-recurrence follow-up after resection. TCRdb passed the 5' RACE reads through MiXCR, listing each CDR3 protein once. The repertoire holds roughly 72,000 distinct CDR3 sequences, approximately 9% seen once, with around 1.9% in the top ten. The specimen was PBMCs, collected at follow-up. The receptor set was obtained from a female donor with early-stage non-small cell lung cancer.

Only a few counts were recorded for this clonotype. As DNA, the CDR3 is TGCGCCAGCAGCCAAGATATTTATGGTCGGGGGACCAATCAGCCCCAGCATTTT. This sequence encodes CASSQDIYGRGTNQPQHF. The V call is TRBV4-1, the J call TRBJ1-5, with a tentative D call TRBD1 (5 bases). Germline-derived CDR1 and CDR2 are MGHRA and YSYEKL. The CDR3 has 18 amino acids. V was cut by 0 bases and J by 3 bases, with 18 bases left in between.

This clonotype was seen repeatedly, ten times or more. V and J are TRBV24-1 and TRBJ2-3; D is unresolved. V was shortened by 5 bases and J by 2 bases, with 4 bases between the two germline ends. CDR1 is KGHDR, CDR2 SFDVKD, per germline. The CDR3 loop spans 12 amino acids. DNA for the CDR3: TGTGCCACCAGTGCCAACACAGATACGCAGTATTTT. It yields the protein CATSANTDTQYF.

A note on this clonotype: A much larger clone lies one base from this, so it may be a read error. The chain's CDR3 is CACSSAEGADTQYF. The CDR3, as DNA: TGCGCCTGCAGCTCGGCGGAGGGGGCAGATACGCAGTATTTT. The gene calls are TRBV5-1 and TRBJ2-3; possibly TRBD1 or TRBD2 for D (6 bases each). Germline CDR1 SGHRS, CDR2 YFSETQ. The CDR3 contains 14 residues.

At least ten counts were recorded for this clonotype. The CDR3 DNA sequence: TGTGCCAGCAGGCGCTCAGCGGATGTTGGTACGCAGTATTTT. This sequence encodes CASRRSADVGTQYF. The gene calls are TRBV6-5 and TRBJ2-3, with a possible D match to TRBD2 (5 bases). Germline CDR1 is MNHEY and CDR2 is SVGAGI. CDR3 size: 14 residues. The V end lost 6 bases, the J end lost 8 bases, and 18 bases lay between the germline ends.

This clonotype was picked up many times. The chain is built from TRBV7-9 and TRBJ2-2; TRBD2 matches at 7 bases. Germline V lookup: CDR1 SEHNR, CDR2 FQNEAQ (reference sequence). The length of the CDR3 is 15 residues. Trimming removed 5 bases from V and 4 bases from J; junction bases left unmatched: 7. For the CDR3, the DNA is TGTGCCAGCAGCCCTCGCCCGGGGGGCACCGGGGAGCTGTTTTTT. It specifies CASSPRPGGTGELFF.

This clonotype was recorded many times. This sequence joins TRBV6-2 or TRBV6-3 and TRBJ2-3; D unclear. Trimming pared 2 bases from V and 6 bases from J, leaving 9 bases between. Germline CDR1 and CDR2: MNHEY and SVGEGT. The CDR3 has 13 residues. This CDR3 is CASSYLLSDTQYF. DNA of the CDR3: TGTGCCAGCAGTTACCTCTTATCGGATACGCAGTATTTT.

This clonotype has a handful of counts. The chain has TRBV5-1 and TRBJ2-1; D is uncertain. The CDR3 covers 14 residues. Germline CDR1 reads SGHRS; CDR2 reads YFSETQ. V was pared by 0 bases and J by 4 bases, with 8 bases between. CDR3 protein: CASSLDWGYNEQFF. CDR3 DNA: TGCGCCAGCAGCTTGGACTGGGGATACAATGAGCAGTTCTTC. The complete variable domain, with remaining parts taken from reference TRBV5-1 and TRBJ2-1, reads KAGVTQTPRYLIKTRGQQVTLSCSPISGHRSVSWYQQTPGQGLQFLFEYFSETQRNKGNFPGRFSGRQFSNSRSEMNVSTLELGDSALYLCASSLDWGYNEQFFGPGTRLTVL.

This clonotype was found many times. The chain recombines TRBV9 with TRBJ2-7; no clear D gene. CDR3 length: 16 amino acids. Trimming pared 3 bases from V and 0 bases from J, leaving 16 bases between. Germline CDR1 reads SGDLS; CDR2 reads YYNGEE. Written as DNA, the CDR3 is TGTGCCAGCAGCGGAGAACCAGAGGCTTTCTCCTACGAGCAGTACTTC. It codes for CASSGEPEAFSYEQYF.

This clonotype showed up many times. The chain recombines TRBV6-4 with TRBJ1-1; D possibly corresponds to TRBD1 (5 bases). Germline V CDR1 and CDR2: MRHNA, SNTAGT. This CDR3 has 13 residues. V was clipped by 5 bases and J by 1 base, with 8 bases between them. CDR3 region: CASSQGRNTEAFF. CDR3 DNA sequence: TGTGCCAGCAGTCAGGGTCGGAACACTGAAGCTTTCTTT.

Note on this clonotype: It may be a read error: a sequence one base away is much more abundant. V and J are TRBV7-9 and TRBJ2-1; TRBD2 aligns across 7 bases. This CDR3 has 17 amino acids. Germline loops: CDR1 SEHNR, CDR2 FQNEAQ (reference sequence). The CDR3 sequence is CVSSPGQLSGKTNEQFF. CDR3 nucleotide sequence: TGTGTCAGCAGCCCTGGCCAGTTGAGCGGGAAAACGAATGAGCAGTTCTTC.

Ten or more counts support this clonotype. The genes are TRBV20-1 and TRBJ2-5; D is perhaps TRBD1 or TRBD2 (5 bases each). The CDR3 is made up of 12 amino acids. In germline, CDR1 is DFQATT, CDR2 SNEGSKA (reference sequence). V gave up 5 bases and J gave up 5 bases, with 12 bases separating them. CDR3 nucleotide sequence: TGCAGTGCTCCGAGGGGACCGGAGACCCAGTACTTC. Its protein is CSAPRGPETQYF.

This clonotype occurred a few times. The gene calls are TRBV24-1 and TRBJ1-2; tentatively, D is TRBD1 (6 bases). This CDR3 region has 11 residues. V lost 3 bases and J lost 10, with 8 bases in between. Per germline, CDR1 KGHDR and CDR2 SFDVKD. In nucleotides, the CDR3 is TGTGCCACCAGTGATGGGGACAACTACACCTTC. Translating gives CATSDGDNYTF.

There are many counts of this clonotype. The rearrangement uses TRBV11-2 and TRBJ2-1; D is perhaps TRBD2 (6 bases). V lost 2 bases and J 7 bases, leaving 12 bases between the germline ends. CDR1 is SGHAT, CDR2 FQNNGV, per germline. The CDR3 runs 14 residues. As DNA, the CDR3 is TGTGCCAGCAGCTTAACCGGGAGAGGAAATGAGCAGTTCTTC. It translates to CASSLTGRGNEQFF.

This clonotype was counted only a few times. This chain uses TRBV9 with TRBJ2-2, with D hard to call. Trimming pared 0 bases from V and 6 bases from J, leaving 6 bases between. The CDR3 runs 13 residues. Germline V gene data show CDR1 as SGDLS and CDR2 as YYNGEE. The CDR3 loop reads CASSVVVAGELFF. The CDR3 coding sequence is TGTGCCAGCAGCGTAGTGGTGGCCGGGGAGCTGTTTTTT.

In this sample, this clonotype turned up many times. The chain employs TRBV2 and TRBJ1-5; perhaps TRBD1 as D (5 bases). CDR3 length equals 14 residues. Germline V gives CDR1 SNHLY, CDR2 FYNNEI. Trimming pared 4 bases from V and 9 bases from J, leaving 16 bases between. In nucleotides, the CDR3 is TGTGCCAGCAGTGGAGGGACGGTCATGGTGCCCCAGCATTTT. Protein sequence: CASSGGTVMVPQHF.

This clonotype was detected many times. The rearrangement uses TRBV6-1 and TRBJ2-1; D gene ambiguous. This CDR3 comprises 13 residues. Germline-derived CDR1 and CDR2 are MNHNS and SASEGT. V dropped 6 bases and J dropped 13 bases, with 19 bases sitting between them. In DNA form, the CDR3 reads TGTGCCAGCAGCCTCCTTACAGCCCCGGGCCAGTTCTTC. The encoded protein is CASSLLTAPGQFF.

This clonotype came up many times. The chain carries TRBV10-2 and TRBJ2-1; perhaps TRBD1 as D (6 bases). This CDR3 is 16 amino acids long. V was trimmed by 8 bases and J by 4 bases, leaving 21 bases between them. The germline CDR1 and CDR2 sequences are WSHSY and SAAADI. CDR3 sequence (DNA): TGCGCCAGCGGGGAAGGGACACTGGAAACTTACAATGAGCAGTTCTTC. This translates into CASGEGTLETYNEQFF.

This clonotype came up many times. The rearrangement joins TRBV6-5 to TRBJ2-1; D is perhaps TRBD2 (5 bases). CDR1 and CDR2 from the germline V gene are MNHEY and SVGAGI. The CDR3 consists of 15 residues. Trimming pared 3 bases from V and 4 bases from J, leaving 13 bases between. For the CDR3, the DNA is TGTGCCAGCAGTTATGGTAGCGAAGGATACAATGAGCAGTTCTTC. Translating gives CASSYGSEGYNEQFF.

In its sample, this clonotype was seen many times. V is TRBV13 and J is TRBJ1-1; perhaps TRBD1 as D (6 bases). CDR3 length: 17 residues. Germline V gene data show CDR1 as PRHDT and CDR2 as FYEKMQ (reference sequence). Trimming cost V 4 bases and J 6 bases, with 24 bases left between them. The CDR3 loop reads CASSSAGTGRILPEAFF. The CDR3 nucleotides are TGTGCCAGCAGCTCCGCTGGCACAGGGAGGATTCTCCCTGAAGCTTTCTTT.

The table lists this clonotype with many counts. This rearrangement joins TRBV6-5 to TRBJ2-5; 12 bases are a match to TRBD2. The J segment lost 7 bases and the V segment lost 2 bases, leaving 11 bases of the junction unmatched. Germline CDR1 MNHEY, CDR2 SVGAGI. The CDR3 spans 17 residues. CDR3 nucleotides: TGTGCCAGCAGTTACACCCGAGCTAGCGGGAGGGCGGGGACCCAGTACTTC. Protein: CASSYTRASGRAGTQYF.